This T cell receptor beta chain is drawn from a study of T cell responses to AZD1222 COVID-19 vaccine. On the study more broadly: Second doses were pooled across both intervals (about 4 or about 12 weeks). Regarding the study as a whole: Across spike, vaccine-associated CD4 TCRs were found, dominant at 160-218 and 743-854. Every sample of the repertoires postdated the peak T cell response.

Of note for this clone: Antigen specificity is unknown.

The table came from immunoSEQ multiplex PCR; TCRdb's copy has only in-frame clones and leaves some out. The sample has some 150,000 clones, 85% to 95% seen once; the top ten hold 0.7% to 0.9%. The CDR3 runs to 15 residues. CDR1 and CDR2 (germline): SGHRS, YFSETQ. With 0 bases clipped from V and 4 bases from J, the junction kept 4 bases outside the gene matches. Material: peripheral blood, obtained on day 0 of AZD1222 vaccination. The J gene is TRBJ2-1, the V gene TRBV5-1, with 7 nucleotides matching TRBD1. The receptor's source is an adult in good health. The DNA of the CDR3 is TGCGCCAGCAGCTTGGCCGGGACAGAGTACAATGAGCAGTTCTTC. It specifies CASSLAGTEYNEQFF.